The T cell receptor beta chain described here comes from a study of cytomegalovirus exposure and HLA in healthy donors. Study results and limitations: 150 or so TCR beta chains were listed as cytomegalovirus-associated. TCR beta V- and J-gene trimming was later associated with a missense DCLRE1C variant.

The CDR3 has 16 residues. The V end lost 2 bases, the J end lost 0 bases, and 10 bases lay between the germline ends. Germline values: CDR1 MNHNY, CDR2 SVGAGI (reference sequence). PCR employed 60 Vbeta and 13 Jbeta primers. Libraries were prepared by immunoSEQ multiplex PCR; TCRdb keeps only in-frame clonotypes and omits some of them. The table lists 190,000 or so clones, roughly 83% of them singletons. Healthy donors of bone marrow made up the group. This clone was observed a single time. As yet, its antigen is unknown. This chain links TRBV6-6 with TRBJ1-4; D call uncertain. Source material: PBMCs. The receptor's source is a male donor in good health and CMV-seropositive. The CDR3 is CASSYTPRSTNEKLFF. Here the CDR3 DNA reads TGTGCCAGCAGTTACACCCCGAGGTCAACTAATGAAAAACTGTTTTTT.